This passage covers 27 T cell receptor beta chains from one sample sequenced in a study of CD8 T cells in ankylosing spondylitis. No antigen is known for these receptors. Broader study findings: A TCR beta motif made of eight highly homologous variants seemed typical of ankylosing spondylitis blood.

TCRdb fed the 5' RACE reads into MiXCR, producing one record per CDR3 protein. The sample has about 800,000 distinct CDR3 sequences, 12% seen once; the top ten hold roughly 0.51%. The sample comprised blood, either unsorted or a sorted T cell fraction (not recorded which). The receptor set was obtained from a male donor with ankylosing spondylitis.

This clonotype came up a few times. J is TRBJ1-2 and V is TRBV6-1, with D possibly TRBD1 on 6 matching bases. Looked up from germline, CDR1 is MNHNS and CDR2 is SASEGT. The CDR3 has 14 residues. The V and J ends lost 6 bases and 2 bases respectively, with 13 bases between them. The CDR3 DNA reads as TGTGCCAGCAGACCTGCTGGGGGCAACTATGGCTACACCTTC. Encoded protein: CASRPAGGNYGYTF.

V is TRBV7-9 and J is TRBJ1-4, with D possibly TRBD1 on 5 matching bases. Germline assignment: CDR1 SEHNR and CDR2 FQNEAQ (reference sequence). This CDR3 has 14 residues. V was trimmed by 1 base and J by 8 bases, leaving 11 bases between them. CDR3 sequence: CASSLVRENEKLFF. In DNA, the CDR3 is TGTGCCAGCAGCTTAGTCAGGGAAAACGAAAAACTGTTTTTT.

The rearrangement uses TRBV7-9 and TRBJ1-5; the D gene is possibly TRBD1 (6 bases). CDR1 and CDR2 from the germline V gene are SEHNR and FQNEAQ (reference sequence). Deletions cut 5 bases from V and 2 bases from J, with 10 bases between. The CDR3 has 14 amino acids. The CDR3 reads CASSGGLGNQPQHF. The DNA for the CDR3 is TGTGCCAGCAGCGGGGGGCTGGGCAATCAGCCCCAGCATTTT.

This clonotype has a handful of counts. The rearrangement uses TRBV10-3 and TRBJ1-1, with a tentative D call TRBD1 (5 bases). Germline values: CDR1 ENHRY, CDR2 SYGVKD. This CDR3 is built from 12 residues. Trimming cost V 8 bases and J 4 bases, with 11 bases left between them. The CDR3: CAIGRDPTEAFF. The CDR3 bases are TGTGCCATCGGCCGGGACCCCACTGAAGCTTTCTTT.

This clonotype turned up a few times. The gene calls are TRBV20-1 and TRBJ2-7; 9 bases align to TRBD2. The germline V gene has CDR1 DFQATT and CDR2 SNEGSKA (reference sequence). The V and J ends lost 1 base and 0 bases, in that order; junction bases with no gene match: 4. This CDR3 has 15 residues. CDR3 DNA: TGCAGTGCTAGAGCAGCGGGGGGAAGCTCCTACGAGCAGTACTTC. It specifies CSARAAGGSSYEQYF.

Only a few counts were recorded for this clonotype. The genes are TRBV18 and TRBJ2-7; 15 nucleotides align to TRBD2. The CDR3 runs 16 residues. Germline CDR1 is KGHSH and CDR2 is LQKENI. Trimming removed 5 bases from V and 3 bases from J; junction bases left unmatched: 5. For the CDR3, the DNA is TGTGCCAGCTCATGGACTAGCGGGAGGGCATACTACGAGCAGTACTTC. Its translation: CASSWTSGRAYYEQYF.

DNA for the CDR3: TGTGCCAGCGAGAGCGGGAGGGCCCTAGTTACGCAGTATTTT. This codes for CASESGRALVTQYF. This chain joins TRBV6-2 or TRBV6-3 and TRBJ2-3; 10 bases are a match to TRBD2. The CDR3 contains 14 residues. CDR1 and CDR2 from the germline V gene are MNHEY and SVGEGT. V was clipped by 8 bases and J by 8 bases; unmatched bases: 10.

This clonotype was counted many times. The gene calls are TRBV20-1 and TRBJ2-1; TRBD2 aligns across 7 bases. V lost 6 bases and J lost 9; bases outside the gene matches: 5. CDR1 is DFQATT, CDR2 SNEGSKA, per germline (reference sequence). There are 11 residues in the CDR3. CDR3 protein: CSARTRFEQFF. In DNA form, the CDR3 reads TGCAGTGCAAGGACTAGATTTGAGCAGTTCTTC.

At least ten counts were recorded for this clonotype. The chain carries TRBV11-2 and TRBJ2-1, with a weak D call TRBD1 (5 bases). Germline V gene sequence: CDR1 SGHAT, CDR2 FQNNGV. CDR3 length equals 16 residues. The V end lost 1 base, the J end lost 1 base, and 11 bases lay between the germline ends. The DNA for the CDR3 is TGTGCCAGCAGCTTAGTAGTAGGGGCGTCCTACAATGAGCAGTTCTTC. Its translation: CASSLVVGASYNEQFF.

The CDR3 loop reads CASSSGPALSEKLFF. CDR3 coding DNA: TGTGCCAGCAGCTCCGGGCCAGCTTTGAGTGAAAAACTGTTTTTT. This chain uses TRBV7-2 with TRBJ1-4; unclear D gene. The V and J ends lost 4 bases and 7 bases respectively, with 16 bases between them. The CDR3 length is 15 residues. Germline CDR1 is SGHTA and CDR2 is FQGNSA.

This clonotype has just a few counts. The CDR3 reads CASSLWVLAGTGEQYF. In nucleotides, the CDR3 is TGTGCCAGCAGCTTATGGGTCCTAGCGGGAACTGGTGAGCAGTACTTC. The gene calls are TRBV7-2 and TRBJ2-7, with 9 bases identical to TRBD2. Trimming at V came to 2 bases and at J to 7 bases, leaving 12 bases not matched to a gene. Germline CDR1 SGHTA, CDR2 FQGNSA. The CDR3 contains 16 residues.

This clonotype showed up just a few times. The chain carries TRBV7-2 and TRBJ1-1, with D possibly matching TRBD1 (5 bases). Trimming removed 1 base from V and 3 bases from J, with 12 bases in between. Germline CDR1 reads SGHTA; CDR2 reads FQGNSA. The CDR3 totals 15 residues. The DNA of the CDR3 is TGTGCCAGCAGCTTAGTGCGGGGGTACGACACTGAAGCTTTCTTT. Amino acids: CASSLVRGYDTEAFF.

This clonotype was detected only a few times. The rearrangement joins TRBV6-2 or TRBV6-3 to TRBJ2-1, with TRBD1 identical over 9 bases. This CDR3 comprises 15 residues. Germline CDR1 reads MNHEY; CDR2 reads SVGEGT. V gave up 6 bases and J gave up 4 bases; unmatched junction bases: 7. The CDR3 protein is CASRRTGGAYNEQFF. Written as DNA, the CDR3 is TGTGCCAGCAGACGTACAGGGGGCGCTTACAATGAGCAGTTCTTC.

This clonotype was seen a few times. J is TRBJ1-6 and V is TRBV27; 7 positions agree with TRBD1. The junction had 9 bases not matched to a gene; V was cut back by 5 bases and J by 8 bases. The length of the CDR3 is 15 residues. The germline V gene has CDR1 MNHEY and CDR2 SMNVEV (reference sequence). The CDR3 protein is CASSRTFQGDSPLHF. The CDR3 DNA follows: TGTGCCAGCAGTAGAACCTTCCAGGGGGATTCACCCCTCCACTTT.

This chain links TRBV5-1 with TRBJ1-5, with D possibly matching TRBD1 (6 bases). V dropped 1 base and J dropped 9 bases, with 11 bases sitting between them. From germline, CDR1 is SGHRS and CDR2 YFSETQ. The CDR3 is 13 residues long. The CDR3 is CASSLLQGGPQHF. The CDR3 DNA reads as TGCGCCAGCAGCTTGTTACAGGGTGGGCCCCAGCATTTT. Full variable domain (rest looked up from reference TRBV5-1 and TRBJ1-5): KAGVTQTPRYLIKTRGQQVTLSCSPISGHRSVSWYQQTPGQGLQFLFEYFSETQRNKGNFPGRFSGRQFSNSRSEMNVSTLELGDSALYLCASSLLQGGPQHFGDGTRLSIL.

This clonotype has more than one count but fewer than ten. The chain joins TRBV5-1 to TRBJ1-1; D gene unclear. V was cut by 1 base and J by 3 bases, with 10 bases left in between. The CDR3 extends over 14 amino acids. CDR1 SGHRS and CDR2 YFSETQ come from the germline V gene. The CDR3 DNA reads as TGCGCCAGCAGCTTGAACGCGGTGTACACTGAAGCTTTCTTT. The encoded protein is CASSLNAVYTEAFF.

The chain carries TRBV9 and TRBJ2-3; D ambiguous. This CDR3 contains 14 residues. The V gene's germline CDR1 is SGDLS and CDR2 YYNGEE. V lost 5 bases and J lost 0, with 10 bases in between. This CDR3 is CASSFYPSTDTQYF. The CDR3 DNA reads TGTGCCAGCAGTTTCTATCCTAGCACAGATACGCAGTATTTT.

This clonotype was picked up a small number of times. The chain joins TRBV5-4 to TRBJ1-1; D call uncertain. This CDR3 comprises 14 residues. The V gene's germline CDR1 is SGHNT and CDR2 YYREEE (reference sequence). V gave up 7 bases and J gave up 0 bases, with 13 bases separating them. In DNA, the CDR3 is TGTGCCAGCCGGGTCGGCGGGTTGAACACTGAAGCTTTCTTT. This sequence encodes CASRVGGLNTEAFF.

Only a few counts were recorded for this clonotype. V usage is TRBV2 and J usage is TRBJ2-7; 9 bases are shared with TRBD2. Germline V gene sequence: CDR1 SNHLY, CDR2 FYNNEI. The CDR3 loop spans 15 amino acids. Trimming took 6 bases from V and 3 from J; bases not matched to a gene: 9. The chain's CDR3 is CASRLQGLALYEQYF. The CDR3 DNA sequence: TGTGCCAGCAGACTTCAGGGACTAGCACTCTACGAGCAGTACTTC.

In DNA, the CDR3 is TGTGCCAGCAGTATTTGGGGGTCGAACACTGAAGCTTTCTTT. It encodes CASSIWGSNTEAFF. The J gene is TRBJ1-1, the V gene TRBV7-2, with D perhaps matching TRBD1 (5 bases). The CDR3 contains 14 residues. Germline-derived CDR1 and CDR2 are SGHTA and FQGNSA. Trimming removed 6 bases from V and 1 base from J, with 12 bases in between.

This clonotype has a count of ten or more. V usage is TRBV28 and J usage is TRBJ1-1, with D perhaps TRBD1 (6 bases). Trimming removed 3 bases at V and 5 bases at J, with 13 bases between. The germline gives CDR1 MDHEN, CDR2 SYDVKM. This CDR3 region has 14 residues. CDR3 protein: CASSLPGERTEAFF. In nucleotides, the CDR3 is TGTGCCAGCAGTTTGCCAGGGGAGAGGACTGAAGCTTTCTTT.

J is TRBJ1-2 and V is TRBV20-1; weak D call: TRBD1 (5 bases). V dropped 3 bases and J dropped 7 bases, with 18 bases sitting between them. The length of the CDR3 is 14 residues. Germline CDR1 is DFQATT and CDR2 is SNEGSKA (reference sequence). CDR3: CSASEGRAGGGYTF. In DNA form, the CDR3 reads TGCAGTGCTAGTGAAGGCAGGGCGGGCGGTGGCTACACCTTC.

This clonotype was observed at least ten times. The chain carries TRBV28 and TRBJ2-7; tentative D call: TRBD2 (6 bases). V lost 5 bases to trimming and J lost 7 bases, with 9 bases between them. The V gene's germline CDR1 is MDHEN and CDR2 SYDVKM. This CDR3 comprises 11 residues. The CDR3 spells CASSRGREQYF. The CDR3, as DNA: TGTGCCAGCAGTCGGGGGAGAGAGCAGTACTTC.

This clonotype came up a few times. Relative to the germline gene, one junction end is altered; a read error may explain this. The chain joins TRBV27 to TRBJ2-4; 8 bases map to TRBD1. Germline loops: CDR1 MNHEY, CDR2 SMNVEV (reference sequence). The CDR3 contains 16 residues. Written as DNA, the CDR3 is TGCACCAGCAGTCCTCGACAGGGGCTAGCCAAAAACATTCAGTACTTC. Translated: CTSSPRQGLAKNIQYF.

This clonotype was counted only a few times. The rearrangement links TRBV24-1 to TRBJ1-1; D is undetermined. Trimming shortened V by 3 bases and J by 11 bases, and 18 bases separated the two germline ends. CDR1 is KGHDR, CDR2 SFDVKD, per germline. There are 14 residues in the CDR3. The CDR3 nucleotides are TGTGCCACCAGTGATCCCGCCCTAGTAGTGGGGGCTTTCTTT. Residues: CATSDPALVVGAFF.

The CDR3 region is CATSDPNTGELFF. CDR3 DNA: TGTGCCACCAGTGATCCGAACACCGGGGAGCTGTTTTTT. The chain is built from TRBV24-1 and TRBJ2-2; D remains ambiguous. This CDR3 contains 13 residues. Germline V gene data show CDR1 as KGHDR and CDR2 as SFDVKD. Trimming cost V 3 bases and J 0 bases, with 1 base left between them.

Only a few counts were recorded for this clonotype. CDR3 sequence: CASSRDGQSNYGYTF. The CDR3 bases are TGTGCCAGCAGTAGGGATGGGCAGTCTAACTATGGCTACACCTTC. The rearrangement joins TRBV7-3 to TRBJ1-2; no clear D gene. The V gene's germline CDR1 is SGHTA and CDR2 FQGTGA. The V end lost 6 bases, the J end lost 0 bases, and 14 bases lay between the germline ends. The CDR3 consists of 15 residues.